The clone carrying this T cell receptor beta chain was counted only a few times. PCR used 60 Vbeta primers and 13 Jbeta primers. Data came from immunoSEQ multiplex PCR; TCRdb stores just in-frame clones and leaves some out. The table includes 120,000 or so clones, over 60% detected once. These data belong to a study of cytomegalovirus exposure and HLA in healthy donors. CDR1 is ENHRY and CDR2 is SYGVKD in the germline V gene. The ends lost 6 bases at V and 5 bases at J; junction bases unmatched: 12. This CDR3 contains 16 residues. The specimen was PBMCs. This TCR was sampled from a man between 18 and 35 years old in good health and CMV-seronegative. This sequence joins TRBV10-3 and TRBJ1-5; TRBD1 matches at 8 bases. The CDR3 reads CAIRVDRGSVHQPQHF. CDR3 sequence (DNA): TGTGCCATCAGAGTAGACAGGGGCTCTGTTCATCAGCCCCAGCATTTT.